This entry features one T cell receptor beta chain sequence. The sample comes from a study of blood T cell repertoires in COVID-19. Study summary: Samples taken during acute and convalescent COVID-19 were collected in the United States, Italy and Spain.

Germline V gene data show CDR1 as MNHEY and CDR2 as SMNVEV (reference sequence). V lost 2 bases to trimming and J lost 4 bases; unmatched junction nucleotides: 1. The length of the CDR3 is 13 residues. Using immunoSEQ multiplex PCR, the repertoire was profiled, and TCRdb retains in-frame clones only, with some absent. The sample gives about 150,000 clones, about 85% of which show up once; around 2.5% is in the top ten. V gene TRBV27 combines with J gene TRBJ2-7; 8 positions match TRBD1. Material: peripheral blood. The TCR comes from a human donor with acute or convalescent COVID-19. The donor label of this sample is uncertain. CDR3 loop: CASSLDRGYEQYF. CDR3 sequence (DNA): TGTGCCAGCAGTTTAGACAGGGGATACGAGCAGTACTTC.